This T cell receptor (beta chain) appears in the sequencing data of a study of B cell selection in AIRE deficiency (dated by TCRdb to 2018 to 2020). In terms of the full investigation: TCRbeta repertoires of sorted blood CD4+ conventional T cells and regulatory T cells were compared between AIRE-deficient patients and healthy controls. The TCR-sequenced cohort comprised about 5 AIRE-deficient APECED patients and about 5 healthy control donors. General findings and caveats noted by the study authors: TCRBV gene usage, CDR3 length and TCR diversity in Tconv and Treg cells from AIRE-deficient patients were found to be similar to those in cells from healthy donors. Roughly a third of the Treg TCRbeta sequences shared among healthy donors were found in patient Tconv cells, which suggests that Treg-biased clones were diverted into the Tconv compartment. Shared Treg sequences had shorter CDR3s, reflecting a bias toward rearrangements with few non-templated nucleotide insertions. Only TCRbeta chains were sequenced; roughly two fifths of shared healthy-donor Treg sequences also occurred in healthy Tconv, possibly because of differing TCRalpha chains. Of some 3,300 shared Treg TCRbeta sequences, 30% to 40% were shared only among healthy donors and 9% to 10% only among patients, suggesting less efficient Treg selection without AIRE.

CD4+CD25hiCD127low/negative cells were sorted as the regulatory T cell population. APECED syndrome was present in the AIRE-deficient patients. Sorting of Tconv and Treg cells intended for TCRbeta sequencing was performed on a FACSAria flow cytometer. Sorted cells were collected in 5-ml round-bottom polystyrene tubes, and dry cell pellets were stored frozen at -80 degrees C prior to sequencing. The immunoSEQ platform was used to sequence the TCRbeta chains. Per the original workflow: When Treg repertoires were pooled, approximately 50,000 distinct TCRbeta sequences were obtained from patients and 9.56x10^4 from healthy donors. Treg TCRbeta sequences shared by two or more individuals were defined as public, and these public Treg TCRbeta sequences were subsequently searched for in Tconv repertoires. Differences between groups were assessed using Mann-Whitney U tests with Bonferroni-Dunn correction in GraphPad Prism 7.03. TCRdb re-hosts the immuneACCESS table, in-frame sequences only. Its copies lack some clones; in the studies checked, an unresolved V gene accounts for under half of them, and the cause for the rest is not known. The V and J calls and clone size are taken from that table; D and trimming were inferred from the DNA. The sample table lists about 21,000 clones, approximately 94% of them with a count of one. The ten most abundant clones make up less than 2% of the sample.

Points on this clone: Its antigen specificity is not known. Mismatch with germline at one junction end may stem from a read error.

CDR1 is given as SGHRS and CDR2 as YFSETQ, both from the germline V gene. Counted from cysteine to phenylalanine, this CDR3 has 15 amino acids. Only the CDR3 DNA is retained, 45 bases long and in frame from the first base. This sequence originates from a human donor with AIRE deficiency. The chain couples TRBV5-1 to TRBJ2-1; 13 central bases correspond to TRBD2. Specimen: Tregs sorted from PBMCs. The DNA is TGCGCCAGCACCTCAACCGGGACTAGCGGGGACTCAGCAATCTTC. Translated, it gives CASTSTGTSGDSAIF.